The 32 T cell receptor beta chains listed next were all sequenced from one sample in a study of blood T cell repertoires in COVID-19 (TCRdb year 2020). The library came from the immunoSEQ multiplex PCR assay. In TCRdb, the immuneACCESS table is reduced to in-frame sequences with V and J assigned. These tables do not hold every clone; where another copy was compared, an unresolved V gene accounts for under half, and the others remain unexplained. This sample holds more than 100,000 clones; 55% to 75% were observed only once. The ten top clones hold more than 0.65% of the sample. The sequencing input was peripheral blood. Every receptor here comes from a human donor with acute or convalescent COVID-19. The donor label of this sample is uncertain.

This chain links TRBV2 with TRBJ1-1, with D possibly TRBD1 on 5 matching bases. Trimming pared 7 bases from V and 0 bases from J, leaving 9 bases between. The CDR3 covers 13 residues. Per germline, CDR1 SNHLY and CDR2 FYNNEI. CDR3 sequence: CASNPTVNTEAFF. In DNA form, the CDR3 reads TGTGCCAGCAATCCGACAGTGAACACTGAAGCTTTCTTT. Based on the CDR3 plus reference TRBV2 and TRBJ1-1, the full variable domain is EPEVTQTPSHQVTQMGQEVILRCVPISNHLYFYWYRQILGQKVEFLVSFYNNEISEKSEIFDDQFSVERPDGSNFTLKIRSTKLEDSAMYFCASNPTVNTEAFFGQGTRLTVV.

This chain connects TRBV13 to TRBJ2-7; 7 bases fit TRBD1. J gave up 6 bases and V 3 bases, and 8 bases lay outside the gene matches. Germline V gene lookup returns CDR1 PRHDT and CDR2 FYEKMQ (reference sequence). The CDR3 runs to 14 residues. The CDR3 DNA sequence: TGTGCCAGCAGCTTTAAAGACAGGGTGGGCGAGCAGTACGTC. It translates to CASSFKDRVGEQYV.

The gene calls are TRBV9 and TRBJ2-1; 10 nucleotides line up with TRBD2. The CDR3 totals 16 residues. Trimming cost V 1 base and J 1 base; bases outside gene matches: 2. Germline V CDR1 and CDR2: SGDLS, YYNGEE. The CDR3 reads CASSVPSGGSYNEQFF. Written as DNA, the CDR3 is TGTGCCAGCAGCGTACCTAGCGGGGGTTCCTACAATGAGCAGTTCTTC.

In this sample, this clone turned up a few times. The chain has TRBV14 and TRBJ1-5; D ambiguous. Looked up from germline, CDR1 is SGHDN and CDR2 is FVKESK. This CDR3 is built from 13 residues. The V end lost 2 bases, the J end lost 4 bases, and 6 bases lay between the germline ends. For the CDR3, the DNA is TGTGCCAGCAGCCAATTCGTTAATCAGCCCCAGCATTTT. Its protein product is CASSQFVNQPQHF.

As for this clone: Other DNA sequences within the sample encode an identical CDR3. The V and J genes are TRBV6-5 and TRBJ1-1; 9 positions match TRBD1. The CDR3 totals 15 residues. After removal of 5 bases from V and 0 bases from J, the junction contained 4 bases not matched to a gene. Germline V gives CDR1 MNHEY, CDR2 SVGAGI. The DNA for the CDR3 is TGTGCCAGCAGTCCCGGGACAGGGATGAACACTGAAGCTTTCTTT. It translates to CASSPGTGMNTEAFF.

The chain has TRBV24-1 and TRBJ2-3; the D is unclear. V dropped 6 bases and J dropped 9 bases, with 12 bases sitting between them. The CDR3 spans 12 residues. The germline CDR1 and CDR2 sequences are KGHDR and SFDVKD. CDR3 nucleotide sequence: TGTGCCACCAGTCTAGACTCACCAACGCAGTATTTT. Translation: CATSLDSPTQYF.

Note on this clone: The DNA is left out, because the CDR3 cannot be placed on it with certainty; the CDR3 is given as TCRdb lists it. The chain carries TRBV6-6 and TRBJ2-5; TRBD2, the table's D call, lacks a check against the DNA. 16 amino acids form the CDR3, both terminal residues included. Looked up from germline, CDR1 is MNHNY and CDR2 is SVGAGI (reference sequence). CDR3 residues: CASSSGLAGAQETQYF.

This chain links TRBV4-2 with TRBJ2-3; the D is unclear. V lost 0 bases, J lost 4 bases, and 20 bases lay in between. Per germline, CDR1 LGHNA and CDR2 YNFKEQ. The CDR3 is made up of 18 amino acids. The CDR3 protein is CASSQDLRPAPQADTQYF. The CDR3, as DNA: TGTGCCAGCAGCCAAGATCTAAGGCCAGCCCCCCAGGCAGATACGCAGTATTTT.

The chain carries TRBV6-4 and TRBJ2-1; 8 bases align to TRBD1. Trimming took 4 bases from V and 6 from J; bases not matched to a gene: 8. Looked up from germline, CDR1 is MRHNA and CDR2 is SNTAGT. The CDR3 totals 15 residues. CDR3 in amino acids: CASSVRTGSFNEQFF. Written as DNA, the CDR3 is TGTGCCAGCAGTGTAAGGACAGGGTCTTTCAATGAGCAGTTCTTC.

The V and J genes are TRBV7-8 and TRBJ1-3; possibly TRBD1 for D (5 bases). V dropped 0 bases and J dropped 0 bases, with 12 bases sitting between them. From germline, CDR1 is SGHVS and CDR2 FQNEAQ. This CDR3 has 17 amino acids. CDR3: CASSLALGGSSGNTIYF. The CDR3 coding sequence is TGTGCCAGCAGCTTAGCCTTGGGGGGTAGCTCTGGAAACACCATATATTTT. The complete variable domain, with remaining parts taken from reference TRBV7-8 and TRBJ1-3, reads GAGVSQSPRYKVAKRGQDVALRCDPISGHVSLFWYQQALGQGPEFLTYFQNEAQLDKSGLPSDRFFAERPEGSVSTLKIQRTQQEDSAVYLCASSLALGGSSGNTIYFGEGSWLTVV.

The count of this clone is one. The chain's CDR3 is CASSRPNRGNTEAFF. CDR3 sequence (DNA): TGTGCCAGCAGTCGACCCAACAGGGGAAACACTGAAGCTTTCTTT. The J gene is TRBJ1-1, the V gene TRBV6-6, with 7 bases aligning to TRBD1. Germline V gives CDR1 MNHNY, CDR2 SVGAGI (reference sequence). V dropped 5 bases and J dropped 2; count of bases not matched to a gene: 8. This CDR3 has 15 residues.

This chain links TRBV2 with TRBJ1-1; D remains unclear. CDR1 SNHLY and CDR2 FYNNEI come from the germline V gene. The ends were cut back, 7 bases at V and 4 bases at J, with 7 bases in the middle. The CDR3 extends over 11 amino acids. Written as DNA, the CDR3 is TGTGCCAGCATTAGGAGCACTGAAGCTTTCTTT. Translating it yields CASIRSTEAFF.

J is TRBJ1-6 and V is TRBV28, with a possible D match to TRBD1 (6 bases). V was trimmed by 7 bases and J by 0 bases, leaving 16 bases between them. The germline CDR1 and CDR2 sequences are MDHEN and SYDVKM. The CDR3 extends over 17 amino acids. CDR3 sequence reads: CASKPGAFSSYNSPLHF. The CDR3 DNA reads as TGTGCCAGCAAACCAGGGGCATTCAGCTCCTATAATTCACCCCTCCACTTT.

The rearrangement joins TRBV24-1 to TRBJ1-4, with TRBD1 identical over 8 bases. The CDR3 totals 13 residues. The V gene end was trimmed by 7 bases and the J gene end by 10 bases; junction bases not matched to a gene: 7. The germline V gene encodes CDR1 KGHDR and CDR2 SFDVKD. For the CDR3, the DNA is TGTGCCACCAGCAACAGGGGGTTCGGAAAACTGTTTTTT. Protein sequence: CATSNRGFGKLFF.

This clone was counted a few times. The rearrangement links TRBV13 to TRBJ2-2; D remains ambiguous. Trimming left V 5 bases short and J 4 bases short, with 17 bases between. There are 16 residues in the CDR3. CDR1 and CDR2 (germline): PRHDT, FYEKMQ (reference sequence). The CDR3 DNA sequence: TGTGCCAGCAGCCCCCCGGCAGGCCCGCGCACCGGGGAGCTGTTTTTT. Amino acid sequence: CASSPPAGPRTGELFF.

The chain recombines TRBV24-1 with TRBJ1-2; the D gene is possibly TRBD1 (5 bases). The CDR3 runs 14 residues. Germline V lookup: CDR1 KGHDR, CDR2 SFDVKD. V was trimmed by 4 bases and J by 1 base, leaving 9 bases between them. CDR3 amino acids: CATSDPTVNYGYTF. CDR3 DNA: TGTGCCACCAGTGACCCGACAGTTAACTATGGCTACACCTTC.

This clone has just a few counts. For the CDR3, the DNA is TGTGCCAGCAGTTCTTCCGGGACAGGGGGTCTATACGAGCAGTACTTC. Residues: CASSSSGTGGLYEQYF. The rearrangement joins TRBV28 to TRBJ2-7; 11 nucleotides align to TRBD1. This CDR3 is 16 amino acids long. V lost 4 bases and J lost 4; bases outside the gene matches: 9. Looked up from germline, CDR1 is MDHEN and CDR2 is SYDVKM.

This chain links TRBV6-2 or TRBV6-3 with TRBJ2-3, with TRBD2 matching over 8 bases. CDR3 length equals 14 residues. Germline assignment: CDR1 MNHEY and CDR2 SVGEGT. The J segment lost 6 bases and the V segment lost 5 bases, leaving 7 bases of the junction unmatched. The CDR3 region has the DNA TGTGCCAGCAGTCCGGGACTAGTGGTGGATACGCAGTATTTT. Translation gives CASSPGLVVDTQYF.

The chain couples TRBV2 to TRBJ1-2; TRBD1 aligns across 7 bases. V shed 6 bases and J 7 bases; nucleotides not matched to a gene: 17. From germline, CDR1 is SNHLY and CDR2 FYNNEI. CDR3 length: 16 amino acids. The DNA of the CDR3 is TGTGCCAGCAGCGAAACAGGGCAGGGGGGCCTTTTTGGCTACACCTTC. Protein sequence: CASSETGQGGLFGYTF.

This chain links TRBV7-9 with TRBJ2-7; TRBD2 agrees at 7 bases. CDR3 size: 16 residues. Germline loops: CDR1 SEHNR, CDR2 FQNEAQ (reference sequence). J lost 1 base, V lost 3 bases, and 9 bases had no gene match. The CDR3: CASSLAIAGDSYEQYF. As DNA, the CDR3 is TGTGCCAGCAGCTTGGCAATAGCGGGTGATTCCTACGAGCAGTACTTC.

The chain joins TRBV6-5 to TRBJ2-4; possible D gene TRBD1, 5 bases. Germline lookup yields CDR1 MNHEY and CDR2 SVGAGI. Trimming stripped 7 bases from V and 0 bases from J, with 10 bases between. CDR3 length: 14 amino acids. The CDR3 bases are TGTGCCAGCATGGACATTTTAGCCAAAAACATTCAGTACTTC. This sequence encodes CASMDILAKNIQYF.

The rearrangement joins TRBV12-3 or TRBV12-4 to TRBJ1-2; the match to TRBD1 covers 7 bases. This CDR3 region has 13 residues. The V gene end was trimmed by 5 bases and the J gene end by 7 bases; junction bases not matched to a gene: 7. CDR3 sequence (DNA): TGTGCCAGCAGTATAGACAGGGCAGGTGGCTACACCTTC. This sequence encodes CASSIDRAGGYTF.

The chain has TRBV7-2 and TRBJ2-7, with TRBD2 identical over 8 bases. Germline CDR1 reads SGHTA; CDR2 reads FQGNSA. This CDR3 has 14 amino acids. V lost 6 bases to trimming and J lost 4 bases; unmatched junction nucleotides: 8. The CDR3 loop reads CASSQDGGVYEQYF. DNA of the CDR3: TGTGCCAGCAGTCAGGACGGGGGGGTTTACGAGCAGTACTTC. The full variable domain, its missing parts supplied by reference TRBV7-2 and TRBJ2-7, is GAGVSQSPSNKVTEKGKDVELRCDPISGHTALYWYRQSLGQGLEFLIYFQGNSAPDKSGLPSDRFSAERTGGSVSTLTIQRTQQEDSAVYLCASSQDGGVYEQYFGPGTRLTVT.

The chain uses TRBV18 and TRBJ1-5; 8 bases map to TRBD1. This CDR3 contains 14 residues. The germline V gene encodes CDR1 KGHSH and CDR2 LQKENI. Trimming at V came to 3 bases and at J to 11 bases, leaving 9 bases not matched to a gene. This chain's CDR3 is CASSPGTGEWAQHF. In nucleotides, the CDR3 is TGTGCCAGCTCACCCGGGACAGGCGAATGGGCCCAGCATTTT.

The V and J genes are TRBV9 and TRBJ2-1; 7 nucleotides line up with TRBD1. Germline values: CDR1 SGDLS, CDR2 YYNGEE. V lost 3 bases, J lost 0 bases, and 0 bases stayed unmatched. The CDR3 covers 14 residues. The CDR3 spells CASSGQGSYNEQFF. The CDR3 DNA is TGTGCCAGCAGCGGACAGGGCTCCTACAATGAGCAGTTCTTC.

This clone was counted at least ten times. The chain employs TRBV28 and TRBJ1-5, with 7 bases matching TRBD1. The length of the CDR3 is 15 residues. Germline CDR1 is MDHEN and CDR2 is SYDVKM. The J segment lost 4 bases and the V segment lost 4 bases, leaving 7 bases of the junction unmatched. The CDR3 here is CASSYVGTVNQPQHF. The CDR3 DNA reads as TGTGCCAGCAGTTATGTCGGGACAGTGAATCAGCCCCAGCATTTT.

This clone was picked up a small number of times. This chain links TRBV29-1 with TRBJ1-1; tentatively, D is TRBD1 (6 bases). Germline values: CDR1 SQVTM, CDR2 ANQGSEA. The CDR3 loop spans 12 amino acids. The V end lost 5 bases, the J end lost 5 bases, and 12 bases lay between the germline ends. CDR3 in DNA: TGCAGCGTTATGAGGGGGGGGACTGAAGCTTTCTTT. Protein: CSVMRGGTEAFF.

Only a few counts were recorded for this clone. The gene calls are TRBV30 and TRBJ1-2; D is ambiguous. The germline CDR1 and CDR2 sequences are GTSNPN and SVGIG (reference sequence). V was pared by 1 base and J by 3 bases, with 12 bases between. The CDR3 sequence is 14 residues long. The DNA for the CDR3 is TGTGCCTGGAGTGGGGCCACATATTACTATGGCTACACCTTC. The encoded protein is CAWSGATYYYGYTF.

This clone showed up just a few times. The CDR3 here is CASSLRGVEGNQPQHF. The CDR3 DNA reads TGTGCCAGCAGCCTCCGGGGGGTAGAGGGCAATCAGCCCCAGCATTTT. The chain links TRBV5-6 to TRBJ1-5; D possibly corresponds to TRBD1 (5 bases). The CDR3 contains 16 residues. CDR1 is SGHDT and CDR2 is YYEEEE in the germline V gene. Trimming stripped 4 bases from V and 2 bases from J, with 16 bases between.

The rearrangement links TRBV5-6 to TRBJ1-1, with TRBD1 identical over 7 bases. Germline values: CDR1 SGHDT, CDR2 YYEEEE. CDR3 length equals 15 residues. V shed 5 bases and J 5 bases; nucleotides not matched to a gene: 12. Here the CDR3 DNA reads TGTGCCAGCAGTGACCTTGACAGGGCTGGGACTGAAGCTTTCTTT. It encodes CASSDLDRAGTEAFF.

The V gene is TRBV2, the J gene TRBJ2-1; the match to TRBD1 covers 9 bases. In germline, CDR1 is SNHLY, CDR2 FYNNEI. The CDR3 loop spans 14 amino acids. V lost 4 bases to trimming and J lost 8 bases; unmatched junction nucleotides: 6. The DNA of the CDR3 is TGTGCCAGCAGTGTACAGGGGGCGCAGGATGAGCAGTTCTTC. This codes for CASSVQGAQDEQFF.

In its sample, this clone was seen a few times. The V call is TRBV2, the J call TRBJ2-2; weak D call: TRBD1 (5 bases). CDR1 is SNHLY and CDR2 is FYNNEI in the germline V gene. V gave up 6 bases and J gave up 4 bases, with 15 bases separating them. The CDR3 is made up of 15 amino acids. The CDR3, as DNA: TGTGCCAGCAGGGGCAGGGTGGATGTCACCGGGGAGCTGTTTTTT. Translating it yields CASRGRVDVTGELFF.